This TCR beta chain was captured in a study of low-dose radiotherapy and immunotherapy resistance in tumors. Across the whole study: At a dose of 200 mg/m2, intravenous cyclophosphamide was given every two weeks, one day before radiation and immunotherapy. Aspirin was taken orally by patients at 300 mg daily for four cycles from cycle 1 day 1.

First-strand cDNA relied on TRAV- and TRBV-specific primers spanning alpha and beta chains. TCR amplification involved about 20 PCR cycles with a constant-region primer and V-primer adapter. TCRdb redid the calling of the reads with MiXCR, one entry per CDR3 protein. The sample shows tens of thousands of distinct CDR3 sequences, 20% to 25% of them seen only once. Many counts were recorded for this clonotype. Stated time point: after trial treatment. The treatment here: LDRT plus nivolumab, ipilimumab, low-dose cyclophosphamide and aspirin (RACIN trial). Every donor's regimen consisted of nivolumab, ipilimumab, aspirin, low-dose cyclophosphamide and low-dose radiotherapy. Trimming left V 6 bases short and J 8 bases short, with 16 bases between. Germline V gene data show CDR1 as SGHNT and CDR2 as YENEEA. The CDR3 extends over 13 amino acids.

The chain combines TRBV11-3 with TRBJ1-2; D gene uncertain. The clonotype comes from a female donor with ovarian cancer. The sequences come from PBMCs, collected after low-dose radiotherapy plus immunotherapy. The CDR3 region is CASSAGRASGYTF. The CDR3 bases are TGTGCCAGCAGTGCCGGACGGGCCAGCGGCTACACCTTC.